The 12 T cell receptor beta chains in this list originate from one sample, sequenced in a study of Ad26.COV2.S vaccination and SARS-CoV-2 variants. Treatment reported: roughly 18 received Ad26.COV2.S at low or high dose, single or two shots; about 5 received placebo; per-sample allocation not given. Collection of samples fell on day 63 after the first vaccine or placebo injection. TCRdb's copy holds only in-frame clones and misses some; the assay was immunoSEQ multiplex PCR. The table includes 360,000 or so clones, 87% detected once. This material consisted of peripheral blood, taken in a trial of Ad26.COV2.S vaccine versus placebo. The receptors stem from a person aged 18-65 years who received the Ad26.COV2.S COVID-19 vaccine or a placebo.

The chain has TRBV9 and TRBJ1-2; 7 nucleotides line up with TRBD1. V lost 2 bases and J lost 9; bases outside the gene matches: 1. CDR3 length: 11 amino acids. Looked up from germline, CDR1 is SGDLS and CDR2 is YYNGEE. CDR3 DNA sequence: TGTGCCAGCAGCGTGGGACAGAGCTACACCTTC. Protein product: CASSVGQSYTF.

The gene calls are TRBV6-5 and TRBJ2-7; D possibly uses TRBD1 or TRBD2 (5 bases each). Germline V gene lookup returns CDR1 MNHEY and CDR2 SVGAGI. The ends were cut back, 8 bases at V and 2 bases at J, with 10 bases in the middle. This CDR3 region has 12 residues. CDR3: CASSGDPYEQYF. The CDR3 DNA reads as TGTGCCAGCTCCGGGGACCCCTACGAGCAGTACTTC.

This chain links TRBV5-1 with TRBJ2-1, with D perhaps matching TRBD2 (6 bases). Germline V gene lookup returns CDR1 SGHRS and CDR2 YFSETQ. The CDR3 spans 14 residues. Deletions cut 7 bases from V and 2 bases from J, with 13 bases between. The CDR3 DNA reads TGCGCCAGCGCGGCCGGAGGGGCCTACAATGAGCAGTTCTTC. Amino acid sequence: CASAAGGAYNEQFF.

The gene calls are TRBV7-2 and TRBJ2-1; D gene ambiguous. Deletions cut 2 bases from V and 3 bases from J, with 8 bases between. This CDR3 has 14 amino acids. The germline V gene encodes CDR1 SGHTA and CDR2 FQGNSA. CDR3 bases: TGTGCCAGCAGCTTACGGGCAAACTACAATGAGCAGTTCTTC. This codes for CASSLRANYNEQFF.

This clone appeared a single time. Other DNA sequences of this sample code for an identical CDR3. CDR3 region: CASSQNTEAFF. The DNA for the CDR3 is TGCGCCAGCAGCCAGAACACTGAAGCTTTCTTT. The V gene is TRBV4-1, the J gene TRBJ1-1; D gene ambiguous. The CDR3 loop spans 11 amino acids. Looked up from germline, CDR1 is MGHRA and CDR2 is YSYEKL. V was pared by 3 bases and J by 1 base, with 0 bases between.

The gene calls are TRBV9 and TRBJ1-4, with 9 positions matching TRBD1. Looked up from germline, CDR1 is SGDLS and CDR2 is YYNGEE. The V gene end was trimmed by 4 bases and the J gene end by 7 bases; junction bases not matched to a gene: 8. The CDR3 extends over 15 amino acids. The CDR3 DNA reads TGTGCCAGCAGCATACAGGGGGCAAGGGGTGAAAAACTGTTTTTT. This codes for CASSIQGARGEKLFF. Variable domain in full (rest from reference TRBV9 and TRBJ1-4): DSGVTQTPKHLITATGQRVTLRCSPRSGDLSVYWYQQSLDQGLQFLIQYYNGEERAKGNILERFSAQQFPDLHSELNLSSLELGDSALYFCASSIQGARGEKLFFGSGTQLSVL.

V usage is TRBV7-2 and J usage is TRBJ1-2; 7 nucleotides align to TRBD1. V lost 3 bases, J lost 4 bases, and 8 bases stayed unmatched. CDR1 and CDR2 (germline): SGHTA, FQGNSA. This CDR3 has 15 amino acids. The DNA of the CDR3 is TGTGCCAGCAGCTTTAACCACAGGGGCCTCTATGGCTACACCTTC. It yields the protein CASSFNHRGLYGYTF.

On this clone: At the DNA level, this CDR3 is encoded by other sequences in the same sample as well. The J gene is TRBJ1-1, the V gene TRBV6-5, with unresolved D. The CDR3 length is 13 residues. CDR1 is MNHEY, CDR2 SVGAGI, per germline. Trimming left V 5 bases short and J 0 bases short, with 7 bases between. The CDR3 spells CASSRGLNTEAFF. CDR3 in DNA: TGTGCCAGCAGTCGAGGGTTGAACACTGAAGCTTTCTTT.

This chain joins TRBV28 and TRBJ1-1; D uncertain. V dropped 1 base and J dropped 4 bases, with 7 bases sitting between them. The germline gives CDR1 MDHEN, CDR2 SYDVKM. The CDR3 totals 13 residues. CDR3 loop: CASSLLRVTEAFF. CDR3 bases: TGTGCCAGCAGTTTATTAAGGGTCACTGAAGCTTTCTTT.

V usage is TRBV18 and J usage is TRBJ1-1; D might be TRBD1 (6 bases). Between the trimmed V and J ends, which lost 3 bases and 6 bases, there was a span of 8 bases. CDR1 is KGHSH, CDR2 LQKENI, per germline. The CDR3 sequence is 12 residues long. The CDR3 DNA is TGTGCCAGCTCACCCGAGGGGGCTGAAGCTTTCTTT. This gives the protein CASSPEGAEAFF.

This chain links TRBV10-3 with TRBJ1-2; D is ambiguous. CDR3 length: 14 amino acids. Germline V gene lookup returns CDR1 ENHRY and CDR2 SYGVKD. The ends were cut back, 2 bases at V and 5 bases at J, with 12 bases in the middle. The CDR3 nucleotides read TGTGCCATCAGTGAGCCCCGAAGACCTTATGGCTACACCTTC. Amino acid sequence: CAISEPRRPYGYTF.

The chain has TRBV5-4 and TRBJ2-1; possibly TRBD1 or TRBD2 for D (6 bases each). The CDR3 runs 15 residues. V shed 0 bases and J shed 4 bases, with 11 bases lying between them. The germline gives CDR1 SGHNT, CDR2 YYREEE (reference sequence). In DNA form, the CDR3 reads TGTGCCAGCAGCTTGGCAGAGGGGGGATACAATGAGCAGTTCTTC. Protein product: CASSLAEGGYNEQFF.